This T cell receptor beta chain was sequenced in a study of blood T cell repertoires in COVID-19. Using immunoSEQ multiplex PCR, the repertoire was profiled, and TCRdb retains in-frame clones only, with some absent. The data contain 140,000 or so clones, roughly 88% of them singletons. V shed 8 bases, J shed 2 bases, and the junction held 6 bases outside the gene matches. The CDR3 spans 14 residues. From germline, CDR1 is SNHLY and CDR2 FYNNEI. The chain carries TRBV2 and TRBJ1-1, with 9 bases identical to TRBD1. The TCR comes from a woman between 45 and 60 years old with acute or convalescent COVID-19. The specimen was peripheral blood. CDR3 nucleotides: TGTGCCAGCGCGACAGGGGGGGGAAACACTGAAGCTTTCTTT. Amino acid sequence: CASATGGGNTEAFF.